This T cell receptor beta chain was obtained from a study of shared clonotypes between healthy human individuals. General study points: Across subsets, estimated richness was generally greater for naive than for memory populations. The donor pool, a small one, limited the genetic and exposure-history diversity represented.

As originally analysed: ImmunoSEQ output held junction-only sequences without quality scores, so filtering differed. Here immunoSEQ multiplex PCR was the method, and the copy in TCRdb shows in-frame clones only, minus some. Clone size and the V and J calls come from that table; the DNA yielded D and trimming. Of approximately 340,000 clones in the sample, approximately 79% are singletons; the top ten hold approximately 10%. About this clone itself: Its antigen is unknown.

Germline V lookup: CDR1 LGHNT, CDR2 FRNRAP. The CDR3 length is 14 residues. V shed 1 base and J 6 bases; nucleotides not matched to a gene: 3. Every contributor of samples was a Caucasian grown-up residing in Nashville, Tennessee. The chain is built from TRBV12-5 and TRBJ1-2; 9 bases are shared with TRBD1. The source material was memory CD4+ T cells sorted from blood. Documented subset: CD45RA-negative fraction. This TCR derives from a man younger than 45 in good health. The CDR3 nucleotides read TGTGCTAGTGGTTTGGCCGGGACAGGGAATGGCTACACCTTC. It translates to CASGLAGTGNGYTF.